Each of the 9 T cell receptor beta chains below was sequenced from the same sample in a study of cytomegalovirus exposure and HLA in healthy donors. Use of 60 Vbeta and 13 Jbeta primers characterized the PCR. Repertoires were generated with immunoSEQ multiplex PCR, while TCRdb's copy carries only in-frame clones and drops some. Among 150,000 to 200,000 clones listed, roughly 82% were seen once. Sequences were obtained from PBMCs. The receptors originated from a man in his forties in good health and CMV-seronegative.

This sequence joins TRBV10-3 and TRBJ1-3; possibly TRBD1 for D (6 bases). Between the trimmed V and J ends, which lost 6 bases and 0 bases, there was a span of 12 bases. Germline V lookup: CDR1 ENHRY, CDR2 SYGVKD. The CDR3 is 15 residues long. The CDR3 loop reads CAIRLDRSSGNTIYF. CDR3 in DNA: TGTGCCATCAGACTTGACAGGAGCTCTGGAAACACCATATATTTT.

The chain uses TRBV27 and TRBJ2-7, with 12 bases lining up with TRBD1. The CDR3 totals 15 residues. The V segment lost 9 bases and the J segment 4 bases; nucleotides outside the gene matches: 10. From germline, CDR1 is MNHEY and CDR2 SMNVEV (reference sequence). This CDR3 reads CARPGQGALPYEQYF. CDR3 coding DNA: TGTGCCAGGCCGGGACAGGGGGCGCTCCCTTACGAGCAGTACTTC.

The V and J genes are TRBV7-3 and TRBJ2-1; 10 nucleotides match TRBD2. Trimming removed 2 bases from V and 6 bases from J; junction bases left unmatched: 4. This CDR3 spans 15 amino acids. Germline lookup yields CDR1 SGHTA and CDR2 FQGTGA. CDR3 sequence: CASSLLAGAANEQFF. CDR3 DNA sequence: TGTGCCAGCAGCTTACTAGCGGGAGCGGCCAATGAGCAGTTCTTC.

The chain is built from TRBV5-4 and TRBJ1-1; D remains ambiguous. The CDR3 contains 14 residues. In germline, CDR1 is SGHNT, CDR2 YYREEE (reference sequence). Trimming pared 4 bases from V and 11 bases from J, leaving 21 bases between. The CDR3: CASSPAVVVSEAFF. The DNA of the CDR3 is TGTGCCAGCAGCCCCGCTGTCGTCGTTTCGGAGGCTTTCTTT.

The CDR3 DNA is TGTGCCAGCAGCCTTGGGACTAGCACACGAGAGACCCAGTACTTC. It specifies CASSLGTSTRETQYF. The J gene is TRBJ2-5, the V gene TRBV7-3, with TRBD2 matching 9 bases. The trim removed 5 bases at V and 4 bases at J, leaving 8 bases unmatched. Germline-derived CDR1 and CDR2 are SGHTA and FQGTGA. The CDR3 loop spans 15 amino acids.

The gene calls are TRBV7-8 and TRBJ2-1; 9 nucleotides align to TRBD1. Germline V gives CDR1 SGHVS, CDR2 FQNEAQ. The CDR3 has 16 residues. V was clipped by 5 bases and J by 6 bases; unmatched bases: 11. CDR3 bases: TGTGCCAGCAGCCAGACCGGGACAGGGAGAATCAATGAGCAGTTCTTC. Its translation is CASSQTGTGRINEQFF.

The CDR3 loop reads CASSIDFTGGRSTDTQYF. DNA of the CDR3: TGTGCCAGTAGTATAGATTTCACAGGGGGCCGGAGCACAGATACGCAGTATTTT. The chain has TRBV19 and TRBJ2-3; TRBD1 agrees at 9 bases. The V gene's germline CDR1 is LNHDA and CDR2 SQIVND (reference sequence). The CDR3 is 18 residues long. V gave up 0 bases and J gave up 0 bases; unmatched junction bases: 7.

The chain links TRBV28 to TRBJ2-3; the match to TRBD2 covers 12 bases. V shed 5 bases and J 3 bases; nucleotides not matched to a gene: 6. The germline V gene encodes CDR1 MDHEN and CDR2 SYDVKM. The CDR3 has 16 amino acids. The CDR3 DNA sequence: TGTGCCAGCAGTCCCGGACTAGCGGGAAGGACAGATACGCAGTATTTT. This sequence encodes CASSPGLAGRTDTQYF.

J is TRBJ1-5 and V is TRBV28, with unresolved D. The germline V gene encodes CDR1 MDHEN and CDR2 SYDVKM. Trimming pared 4 bases from V and 10 bases from J, leaving 17 bases between. CDR3 length: 14 residues. CDR3 in amino acids: CASSSTVRSGPQHF. The DNA of the CDR3 is TGTGCCAGCAGTTCCACGGTCCGTAGCGGACCCCAGCATTTT. Based on the CDR3 plus reference TRBV28 and TRBJ1-5, the full variable domain is DVKVTQSSRYLVKRTGEKVFLECVQDMDHENMFWYRQDPGLGLRLIYFSYDVKMKEKGDIPEGYSVSREKKERFSLILESASTNQTSMYLCASSSTVRSGPQHFGDGTRLSIL.